These 16 T cell receptor beta chains were all obtained from the same sample, sequenced in a study of shared clonotypes between healthy human individuals. The data were produced by immunoSEQ multiplex PCR, yet TCRdb's version contains in-frame clones alone and is incomplete. The table shows 1,500,000 or so clones, with roughly 98.5% occurring only once. The sequencing sample was made of naive CD4+ T cells sorted from blood. Specified subset: CD45RA+ positively selected. All receptors come from a man aged 30 to 45 in good health.

The CDR3, as DNA: TGTGCCAGCAGCAAAGGACAGGGGAACTATGGCTACACCTTC. Translating gives CASSKGQGNYGYTF. J is TRBJ1-2 and V is TRBV7-9; 9 bases match TRBD1. After removal of 5 bases from V and 2 bases from J, the junction contained 3 bases not matched to a gene. Germline CDR1 reads SEHNR; CDR2 reads FQNEAQ (reference sequence). This CDR3 is 14 amino acids long.

The chain recombines TRBV7-2 with TRBJ1-5; D possibly corresponds to TRBD1 (6 bases). Trimming left V 5 bases short and J 4 bases short, with 12 bases between. CDR1 and CDR2 from the germline V gene are SGHTA and FQGNSA. CDR3 length equals 14 residues. Here the CDR3 DNA reads TGTGCCAGCAGCCGGGACACTTGGAATCAGCCCCAGCATTTT. It yields the protein CASSRDTWNQPQHF.

This chain links TRBV10-1 with TRBJ2-3; maybe TRBD2 (5 bases). This CDR3 is built from 13 residues. Per germline, CDR1 WNHNN and CDR2 SYGVQD (reference sequence). Between the trimmed V and J ends, which lost 4 bases and 5 bases, there was a span of 10 bases. CDR3 DNA: TGCGCCAGCAGTGCGAGGGTCGTAGATACGCAGTATTTT. Translation gives CASSARVVDTQYF.

The chain combines TRBV5-5 with TRBJ1-2; D unresolved. With 4 bases removed from V and 5 bases from J, the gap between germline ends came to 9 bases. Germline V gene lookup returns CDR1 SGHKS and CDR2 YYEKEE (reference sequence). The CDR3 length is 12 residues. This CDR3 reads CASSEGWYGYTF. CDR3 DNA: TGTGCCAGCAGCGAAGGATGGTATGGCTACACCTTC.

The V call is TRBV10-1, the J call TRBJ2-7; tentative D call: TRBD2 (6 bases). The CDR3 runs to 12 residues. Germline lookup yields CDR1 WNHNN and CDR2 SYGVQD (reference sequence). Trimming took 9 bases from V and 3 from J, leaving 12 bases between them. The CDR3 here is CARLAGRYEQYF. In nucleotides, the CDR3 is TGCGCCAGACTAGCCGGTCGCTACGAGCAGTACTTC.

The sample holds one count of this clone. The rearrangement joins TRBV6-6 to TRBJ1-5; TRBD1 might be the D (5 bases). CDR1 is MNHNY, CDR2 SVGAGI, per germline (reference sequence). The CDR3 is 15 residues long. Trimming removed 7 bases at V and 4 bases at J, with 17 bases between. The CDR3 region has the DNA TGTGCCAGCAAGCTGTCAGGGCAGCCTAATCAGCCCCAGCATTTT. Encoded protein: CASKLSGQPNQPQHF.

The J gene is TRBJ2-1, the V gene TRBV5-1, with no clear D. This CDR3 region has 15 residues. V was trimmed by 2 bases and J by 6 bases, leaving 15 bases between them. Germline loops: CDR1 SGHRS, CDR2 YFSETQ. CDR3 in DNA: TGCGCCAGCAGCTTCTCGGCCCGATACATCAATGAGCAGTTCTTC. Translation gives CASSFSARYINEQFF. The whole variable domain, filled in from reference TRBV5-1 and TRBJ2-1, reads KAGVTQTPRYLIKTRGQQVTLSCSPISGHRSVSWYQQTPGQGLQFLFEYFSETQRNKGNFPGRFSGRQFSNSRSEMNVSTLELGDSALYLCASSFSARYINEQFFGPGTRLTVL.

The J gene is TRBJ2-3, the V gene TRBV11-3; D is possibly TRBD2 (6 bases). V was trimmed by 5 bases and J by 3 bases, leaving 9 bases between them. Germline CDR1 and CDR2: SGHNT and YENEEA. This CDR3 spans 13 amino acids. CDR3 protein: CASSVGGTDTQYF. The DNA of the CDR3 is TGTGCCAGCAGCGTCGGAGGGACAGATACGCAGTATTTT.

This clone was seen just once. The chain carries TRBV2 and TRBJ2-3; 9 bases match TRBD2. V was clipped by 6 bases and J by 6 bases; unmatched bases: 13. Germline V lookup: CDR1 SNHLY, CDR2 FYNNEI. The CDR3 covers 16 residues. The CDR3 protein is CASRPRRREGMDTQYF. The CDR3 DNA reads as TGTGCCAGCAGACCCCGACGGCGGGAGGGGATGGATACGCAGTATTTT.

This clone showed up just once. The chain is built from TRBV29-1 and TRBJ1-2, with unresolved D. CDR1 SQVTM and CDR2 ANQGSEA come from the germline V gene. The CDR3 extends over 12 amino acids. V lost 3 bases and J 4 bases, leaving 9 bases between the germline ends. The CDR3 spells CSVDAPGYGYTF. The CDR3 DNA is TGCAGCGTTGACGCCCCGGGCTATGGCTACACCTTC. Variable domain in full (rest from reference TRBV29-1 and TRBJ1-2): SAVISQKPSRDICQRGTSLTIQCQVDSQVTMMFWYRQQPGQSLTLIATANQGSEATYESGFVIDKFPISRPNLTFSTLTVSNMSPEDSSIYLCSVDAPGYGYTFGSGTRLTVV.

To note about this clone: Other DNA sequences from this sample encode an identical CDR3 as well. The CDR3 DNA reads TGTGCCAGCAGTCCGGGACTAGCTAACACCGGGGAGCTGTTTTTT. It translates to CASSPGLANTGELFF. The chain couples TRBV6-6 to TRBJ2-2, with TRBD2 matching 9 bases. The CDR3 contains 15 residues. V lost 5 bases, J lost 2 bases, and 3 bases stayed unmatched. Germline-derived CDR1 and CDR2 are MNHNY and SVGAGI (reference sequence).

J is TRBJ2-1 and V is TRBV5-1; D is perhaps TRBD1 (6 bases). Germline V gene data show CDR1 as SGHRS and CDR2 as YFSETQ. Trimming shortened V by 0 bases and J by 5 bases, and 15 bases separated the two germline ends. The CDR3 is made up of 16 amino acids. CDR3 amino acids: CASSLAVIRTDNEQFF. The CDR3 DNA is TGCGCCAGCAGCTTGGCCGTAATACGGACAGACAATGAGCAGTTCTTC.

V and J are TRBV7-2 and TRBJ1-5; TRBD1 is a possible D gene (5 bases). From germline, CDR1 is SGHTA and CDR2 FQGNSA. Trimming took 5 bases from V and 0 from J, leaving 11 bases between them. The CDR3 covers 15 residues. CDR3 coding DNA: TGTGCCAGCAGCACCCAGGGAGGTAGCAATCAGCCCCAGCATTTT. This sequence encodes CASSTQGGSNQPQHF. The complete variable domain, with remaining parts taken from reference TRBV7-2 and TRBJ1-5, reads GAGVSQSPSNKVTEKGKDVELRCDPISGHTALYWYRQSLGQGLEFLIYFQGNSAPDKSGLPSDRFSAERTGGSVSTLTIQRTQQEDSAVYLCASSTQGGSNQPQHFGDGTRLSIL.

The CDR3 loop reads CASSLDGTGELFF. CDR3 nucleotides: TGTGCCAGCAGTTTAGATGGTACCGGGGAGCTGTTTTTT. This chain links TRBV6-1 with TRBJ2-2; D is uncertain. The CDR3 covers 13 residues. The germline CDR1 and CDR2 sequences are MNHNS and SASEGT. Trimming removed 5 bases from V and 5 bases from J, with 9 bases in between.

As DNA, the CDR3 is TGCGCCAGGCCCGAGGCGGGAGGGCCGATGAATGAGCAGTTCTTC. Translated: CARPEAGGPMNEQFF. The chain has TRBV10-1 and TRBJ2-1, with TRBD2 matching over 9 bases. The length of the CDR3 is 15 residues. Germline loops: CDR1 WNHNN, CDR2 SYGVQD (reference sequence). J was trimmed by 7 bases and V by 9 bases; bases with no gene match: 13.

The genes are TRBV7-8 and TRBJ2-5; 9 positions match TRBD2. The junction had 7 bases not matched to a gene; V was cut back by 4 bases and J by 1 base. Germline V CDR1 and CDR2: SGHVS, FQNEAQ. The CDR3 has 16 amino acids. CDR3 loop: CASSSSGLATQETQYF. CDR3 DNA sequence: TGTGCCAGCAGCTCCTCCGGACTAGCGACCCAAGAGACCCAGTACTTC.